This T cell receptor (beta chain) emerged from a study of beta chain features in type 1 diabetes. Whole-study context: Patient and healthy donor groups were alike in age, gender and cell yields. Whole-study findings and limits: It was among patients, rather than healthy donors, that naive, central memory and Treg TCRB repertoires appeared more similar. Among all four CD4+ subsets, Type 1 diabetes patients had TCRB CDR3s that were moderately but significantly shorter.

Every isolated RNA sample was fully reverse transcribed, so sequencing captured expressed TCRB transcripts. Sequencing used immunoSEQ multiplex PCR; TCRdb keeps in-frame clones, though not all of them. The table lists more than 250,000 clones, 14% of them singletons. To note about this clone: Its specificity is not known.

CDR3 length: 14 amino acids. The germline CDR1 and CDR2 sequences are SGHRS and YFSETQ. J gave up 4 bases and V 4 bases, and 7 bases lay outside the gene matches. The clonotype comes from a man aged 25-45 years with type 1 diabetes. The V gene is TRBV5-1, the J gene TRBJ2-7; 8 nucleotides align to TRBD1. The sample taken for sequencing was naive CD4+ T cells from blood. The CDR3 nucleotides are TGCGCCAGCAGCAAGGACAGGGTTGGATACGAGCAGTACTTC. Encoded protein: CASSKDRVGYEQYF.